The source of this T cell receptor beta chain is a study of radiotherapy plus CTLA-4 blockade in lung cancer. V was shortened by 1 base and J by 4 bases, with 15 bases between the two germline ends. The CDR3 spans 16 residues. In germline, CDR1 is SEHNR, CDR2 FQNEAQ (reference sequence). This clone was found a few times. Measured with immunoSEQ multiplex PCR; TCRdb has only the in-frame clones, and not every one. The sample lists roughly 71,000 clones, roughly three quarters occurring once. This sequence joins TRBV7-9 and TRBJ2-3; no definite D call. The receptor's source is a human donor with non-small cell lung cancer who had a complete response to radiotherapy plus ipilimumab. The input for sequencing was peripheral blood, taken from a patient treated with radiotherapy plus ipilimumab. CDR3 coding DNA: TGTGCCAGCAGCTTAGTTCCAGGTTGGAGCCCAGATACGCAGTATTTT. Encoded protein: CASSLVPGWSPDTQYF.